This T cell receptor (beta chain) derives from a study of early T cells in non-severe SARS-CoV-2 infection. The overall study: Sequencing was performed on bulk RNA from unsorted whole blood, leaving chains unpaired. Points from the study as a whole: VDJdb matches were skewed toward anti-spike CD8 T cell responses.

This clonotype showed up many times. What it recognizes is unknown. Unique molecular identifiers (one per individual cDNA molecule) were attached. TCRdb analysed the 5' RACE reads with MiXCR anew, one entry per CDR3 protein. The table lists 65,000 to 85,000 distinct CDR3 sequences, about 14% of them singletons. The origin of this receptor is an adult who was a healthcare worker with PCR-confirmed SARS-CoV-2 infection or an uninfected control (not recorded which). Sequencing was done on a sample of whole blood.

The CDR3 reads CASSTRRGLDNEQFF. The DNA of the CDR3 is TGTGCCAGCAGCACCCGACGGGGACTCGACAATGAGCAGTTCTTC. The chain is built from TRBV11-2 and TRBJ2-1; a possible D gene is TRBD2 (6 bases). This CDR3 spans 15 amino acids. V was pared by 5 bases and J by 5 bases, with 16 bases between. CDR1 is SGHAT, CDR2 FQNNGV, per germline. Filled out from reference TRBV11-2 and TRBJ2-1, the complete variable domain reads EAGVAQSPRYKIIEKRQSVAFWCNPISGHATLYWYQQILGQGPKLLIQFQNNGVVDDSQLPKDRFSAERLKGVDSTLKIQPAKLEDSAVYLCASSTRRGLDNEQFFGPGTRLTVL.